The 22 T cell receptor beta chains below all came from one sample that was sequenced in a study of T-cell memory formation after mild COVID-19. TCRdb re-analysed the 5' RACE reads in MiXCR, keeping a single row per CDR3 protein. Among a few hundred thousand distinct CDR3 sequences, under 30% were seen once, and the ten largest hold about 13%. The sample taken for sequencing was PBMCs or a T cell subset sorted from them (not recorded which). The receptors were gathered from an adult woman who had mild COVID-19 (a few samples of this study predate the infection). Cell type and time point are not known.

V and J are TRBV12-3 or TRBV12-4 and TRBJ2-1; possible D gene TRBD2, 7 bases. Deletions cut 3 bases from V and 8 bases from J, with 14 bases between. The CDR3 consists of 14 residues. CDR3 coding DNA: TGTGCCAGCAGTTTTGCGGGGGCAAGTTATGAGCAGTTCTTC. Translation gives CASSFAGASYEQFF.

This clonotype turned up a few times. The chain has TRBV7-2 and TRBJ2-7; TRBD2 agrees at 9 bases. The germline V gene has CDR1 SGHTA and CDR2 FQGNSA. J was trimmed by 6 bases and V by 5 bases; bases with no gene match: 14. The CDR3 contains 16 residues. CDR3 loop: CASSPRGASGRSEQYF. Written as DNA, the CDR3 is TGTGCCAGCAGCCCACGGGGGGCCAGCGGGAGGAGCGAGCAGTACTTC.

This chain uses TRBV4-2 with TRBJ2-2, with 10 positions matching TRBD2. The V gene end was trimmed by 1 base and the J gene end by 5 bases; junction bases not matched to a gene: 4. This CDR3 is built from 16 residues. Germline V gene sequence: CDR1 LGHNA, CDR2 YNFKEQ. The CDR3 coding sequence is TGTGCCAGCAGCCAAGTCCGAGCGGGAGGGACCGGGGAGCTGTTTTTT. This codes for CASSQVRAGGTGELFF.

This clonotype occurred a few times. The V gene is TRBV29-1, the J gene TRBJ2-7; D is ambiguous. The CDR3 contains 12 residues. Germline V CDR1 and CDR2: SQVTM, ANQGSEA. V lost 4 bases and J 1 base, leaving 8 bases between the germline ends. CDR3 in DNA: TGCAGCGTTGGGGATACATCCTACGAGCAGTACTTC. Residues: CSVGDTSYEQYF.

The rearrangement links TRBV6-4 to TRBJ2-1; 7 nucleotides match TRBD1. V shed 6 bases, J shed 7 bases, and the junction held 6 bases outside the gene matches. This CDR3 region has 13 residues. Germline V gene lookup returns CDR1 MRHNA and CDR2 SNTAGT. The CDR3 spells CASSKGAPNEQFF. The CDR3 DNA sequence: TGTGCCAGCAGCAAGGGGGCGCCGAATGAGCAGTTCTTC.

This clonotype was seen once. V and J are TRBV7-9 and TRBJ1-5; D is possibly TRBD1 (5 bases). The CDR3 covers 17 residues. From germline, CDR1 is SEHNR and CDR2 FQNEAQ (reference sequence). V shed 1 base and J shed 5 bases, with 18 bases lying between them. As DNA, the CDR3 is TGTGCCAGCAGCTTAGGTGGTTGGACATCGGGGGATCAGCCCCAGCATTTT. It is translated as CASSLGGWTSGDQPQHF.

In nucleotides, the CDR3 is TGTGCCAGCAAGGGGGACAGGATATTCACCGGGGAGCTGTTTTTT. It translates to CASKGDRIFTGELFF. The chain employs TRBV3-1 and TRBJ2-2; 8 nucleotides match TRBD1. The germline CDR1 and CDR2 sequences are LGHDT and YNNKEL (reference sequence). The CDR3 is 15 amino acids. J lost 4 bases, V lost 7 bases, and 8 bases had no gene match.

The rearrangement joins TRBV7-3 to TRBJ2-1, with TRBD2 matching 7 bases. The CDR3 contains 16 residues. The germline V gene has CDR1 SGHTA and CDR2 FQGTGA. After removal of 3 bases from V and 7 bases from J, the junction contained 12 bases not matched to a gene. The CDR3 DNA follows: TGTGCCAGCAGCTTTACCGGGGGGAGATCTCTAAATGAGCAGTTCTTC. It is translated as CASSFTGGRSLNEQFF.

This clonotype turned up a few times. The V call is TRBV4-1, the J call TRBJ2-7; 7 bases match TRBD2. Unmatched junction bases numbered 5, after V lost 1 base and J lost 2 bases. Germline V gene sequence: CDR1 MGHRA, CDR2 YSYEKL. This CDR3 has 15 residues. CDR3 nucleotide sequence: TGCGCCAGCAGCCAAGTAGGCGGGGGTCCCTACGAGCAGTACTTC. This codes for CASSQVGGGPYEQYF.

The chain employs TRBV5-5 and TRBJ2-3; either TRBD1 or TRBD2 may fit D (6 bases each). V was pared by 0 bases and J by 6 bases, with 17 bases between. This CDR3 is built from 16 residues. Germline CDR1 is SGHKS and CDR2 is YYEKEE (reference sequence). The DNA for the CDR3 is TGTGCCAGCAGCTTGGGTGGTAGCGGTAGGGGGGATACGCAGTATTTT. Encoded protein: CASSLGGSGRGDTQYF.

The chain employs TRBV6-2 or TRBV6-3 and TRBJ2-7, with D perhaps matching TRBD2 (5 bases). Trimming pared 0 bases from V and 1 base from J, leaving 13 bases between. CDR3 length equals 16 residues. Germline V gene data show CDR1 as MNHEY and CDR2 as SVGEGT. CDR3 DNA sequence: TGTGCCAGCAGTTACTCGGAGACGGGGAGATCCTACGAGCAGTACTTC. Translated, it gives CASSYSETGRSYEQYF.

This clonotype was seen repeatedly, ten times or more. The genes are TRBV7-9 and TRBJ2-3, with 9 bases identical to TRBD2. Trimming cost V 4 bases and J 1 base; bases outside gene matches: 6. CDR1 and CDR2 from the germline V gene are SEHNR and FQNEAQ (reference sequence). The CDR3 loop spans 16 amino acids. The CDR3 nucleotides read TGTGCCAGCAGCTCCAACCCTAGCGGGGGCACAGATACGCAGTATTTT. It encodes CASSSNPSGGTDTQYF.

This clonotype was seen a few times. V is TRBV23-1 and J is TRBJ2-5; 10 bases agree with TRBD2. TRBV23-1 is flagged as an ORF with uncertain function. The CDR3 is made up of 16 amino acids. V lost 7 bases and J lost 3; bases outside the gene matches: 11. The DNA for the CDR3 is TGCGCCAGCACTAGACGACTAGCGGGTCTCAAAGAGACCCAGTACTTC. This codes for CASTRRLAGLKETQYF.

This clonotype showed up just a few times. This CDR3 is CSARDSGQPQHF. The CDR3 DNA is TGCAGTGCTAGAGATAGCGGTCAGCCCCAGCATTTT. The rearrangement links TRBV20-1 to TRBJ1-5; no definite D call. Looked up from germline, CDR1 is DFQATT and CDR2 is SNEGSKA (reference sequence). V was shortened by 0 bases and J by 6 bases, with 6 bases between the two germline ends. This CDR3 region has 12 residues.

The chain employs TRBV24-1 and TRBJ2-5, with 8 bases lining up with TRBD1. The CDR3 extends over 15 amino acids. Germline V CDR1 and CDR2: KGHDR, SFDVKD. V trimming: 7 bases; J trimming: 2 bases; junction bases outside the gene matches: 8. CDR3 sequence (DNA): TGTGCCACCAGCTCCCAGGGGGCCTTTCAAGAGACCCAGTACTTC. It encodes CATSSQGAFQETQYF.

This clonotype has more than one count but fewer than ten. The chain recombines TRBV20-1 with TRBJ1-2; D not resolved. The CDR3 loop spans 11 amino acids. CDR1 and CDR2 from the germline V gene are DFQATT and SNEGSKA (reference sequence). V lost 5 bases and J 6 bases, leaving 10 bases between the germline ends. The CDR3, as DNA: TGCAGTGCTCCCATCATCCATGGCTACACCTTC. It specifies CSAPIIHGYTF.

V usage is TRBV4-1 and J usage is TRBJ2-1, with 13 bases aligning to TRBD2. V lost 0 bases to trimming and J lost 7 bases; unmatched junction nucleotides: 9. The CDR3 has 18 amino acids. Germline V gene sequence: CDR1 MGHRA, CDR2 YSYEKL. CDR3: CASSQDQIGLAGVNEQFF. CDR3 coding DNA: TGCGCCAGCAGCCAAGATCAGATTGGACTAGCGGGAGTTAATGAGCAGTTCTTC.

The CDR3 loop reads CASSGPSTDEAFF. CDR3 sequence (DNA): TGTGCCAGCAGTGGTCCGAGTACGGACGAAGCTTTCTTT. This chain links TRBV12-3 or TRBV12-4 with TRBJ1-1; D ambiguous. V was pared by 5 bases and J by 8 bases, with 15 bases between. CDR3 length: 13 amino acids.

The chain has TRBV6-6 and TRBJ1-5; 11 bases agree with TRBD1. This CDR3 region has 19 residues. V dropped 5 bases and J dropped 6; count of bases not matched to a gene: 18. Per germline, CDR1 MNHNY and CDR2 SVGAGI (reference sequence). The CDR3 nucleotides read TGTGCCAGCAGTGTAATGGTAACGGGGACAGGGGGTTTGAGTCAGCCCCAGCATTTT. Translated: CASSVMVTGTGGLSQPQHF.

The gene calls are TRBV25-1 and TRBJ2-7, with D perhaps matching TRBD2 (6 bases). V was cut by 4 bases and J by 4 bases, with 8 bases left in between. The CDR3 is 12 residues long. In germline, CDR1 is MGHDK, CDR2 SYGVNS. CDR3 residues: CASSGDFYEQYF. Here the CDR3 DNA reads TGTGCCAGCAGTGGGGACTTTTACGAGCAGTACTTC.

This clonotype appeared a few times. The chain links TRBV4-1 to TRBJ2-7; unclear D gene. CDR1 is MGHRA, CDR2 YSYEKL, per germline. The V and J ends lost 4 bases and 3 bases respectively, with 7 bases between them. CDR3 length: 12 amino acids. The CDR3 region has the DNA TGCGCCAGCAGCCCTCCGGACTACGAGCAGTACTTC. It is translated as CASSPPDYEQYF.

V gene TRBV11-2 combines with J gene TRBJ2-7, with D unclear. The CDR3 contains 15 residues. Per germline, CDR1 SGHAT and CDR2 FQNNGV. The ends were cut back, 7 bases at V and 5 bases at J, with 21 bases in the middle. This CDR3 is CASTPLAQTSNEQYF. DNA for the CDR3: TGTGCCAGCACCCCCCTGGCGCAGACTTCGAACGAGCAGTACTTC. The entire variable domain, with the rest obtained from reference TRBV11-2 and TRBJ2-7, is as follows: EAGVAQSPRYKIIEKRQSVAFWCNPISGHATLYWYQQILGQGPKLLIQFQNNGVVDDSQLPKDRFSAERLKGVDSTLKIQPAKLEDSAVYLCASTPLAQTSNEQYFGPGTRLTVT.